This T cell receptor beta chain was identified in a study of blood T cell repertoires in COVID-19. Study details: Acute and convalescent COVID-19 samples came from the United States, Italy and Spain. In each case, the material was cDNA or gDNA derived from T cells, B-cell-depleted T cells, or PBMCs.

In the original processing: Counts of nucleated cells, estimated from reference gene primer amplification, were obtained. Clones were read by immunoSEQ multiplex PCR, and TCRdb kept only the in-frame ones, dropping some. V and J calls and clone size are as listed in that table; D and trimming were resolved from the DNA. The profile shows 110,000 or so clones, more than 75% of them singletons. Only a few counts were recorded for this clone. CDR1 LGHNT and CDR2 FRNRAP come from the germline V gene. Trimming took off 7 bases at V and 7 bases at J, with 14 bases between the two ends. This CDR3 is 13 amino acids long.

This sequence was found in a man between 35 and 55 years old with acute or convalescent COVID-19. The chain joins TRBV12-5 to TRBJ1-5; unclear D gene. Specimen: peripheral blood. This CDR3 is CASAFRGGQPQHF. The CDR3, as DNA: TGTGCTAGTGCTTTCCGGGGAGGGCAGCCCCAGCATTTT.